The rows below give T cell receptor beta chains drawn from one sample of a study of human T cells and chemical hapten exposure. TCRdb ran MiXCR on the RACE reads and lists one entry per CDR3 protein. The sample holds 35,000 to 45,000 distinct CDR3 sequences, about 8.9% seen once. The material sequenced was whole blood, taken in connection with sensitization to the hapten diphenylcyclopropenone (DPC). These receptors originate from a middle-aged woman with alopecia areata. Some clones in this sample may be carry-over from other donors' samples. CDR3s include the opening cysteine and the closing phenylalanine or tryptophan. The D gene is left open where the match is weak. Only part of the rows carry a size: once, few, many, or a class if the clone is expanded.

CDR3 length	clone size	V gene	D gene	J gene	CDR3 protein	CDR3 DNA
15	many	TRBV6-2/TRBV6-3	-	TRBJ1-5	CASSYSSEGNQPQHF	TGTGCCAGCAGTTACTCGAGCGAGGGCAATCAGCCCCAGCATTTT
17	few	TRBV7-9	TRBD1	TRBJ2-1	CASSLVITTGLSHEQFF	TGTGCCAGCAGCTTAGTAATAACGACAGGGCTGAGTCATGAGCAGTTCTTC
14	many	TRBV20-1	TRBD1	TRBJ1-6	CSARRQGANSPLHF	TGCAGTGCTAGAAGACAGGGGGCGAACTCACCCCTCCACTTT
16	-	TRBV14	-	TRBJ1-6	CASSLRPAGEHSPLHF	TGTGCCAGCAGCCTTCGCCCGGCAGGGGAGCATTCACCCCTCCACTTT
19	many	TRBV10-3	-	TRBJ2-3	CAISEGLAKAGWGTDTQYF	TGTGCCATCAGTGAGGGATTGGCGAAAGCTGGGTGGGGCACAGATACGCAGTATTTT
15	-	TRBV11-2	TRBD2	TRBJ2-3	CANSRLGEGRDTQYF	TGTGCCAACAGCCGCCTAGGGGAGGGGAGAGATACGCAGTATTTT
14	few	TRBV3-1	TRBD2	TRBJ2-5	CASSQGAGQETQYF	TGTGCCAGCAGCCAGGGAGCGGGGCAAGAGACCCAGTACTTC
15	many	TRBV2	TRBD2	TRBJ2-7	CASTPGGGAWYEQYF	TGTGCCAGCACTCCGGGAGGGGGGGCCTGGTACGAGCAGTACTTC
17	many	TRBV11-2	TRBD2	TRBJ2-1	CASSWTSGGISYNEQFF	TGTGCCAGCAGCTGGACTAGCGGGGGTATATCCTACAATGAGCAGTTCTTC
17	many	TRBV21-1	-	TRBJ2-6	CASSGSGRTTGANVLTF	TGTGCCAGCAGCGGGTCAGGGCGGACGACTGGGGCCAACGTCCTGACTTTC
15	many	TRBV6-1	TRBD2	TRBJ2-2	CAREDITSGAGELFF	TGTGCCAGGGAGGACATAACTAGCGGGGCCGGGGAGCTGTTTTTT
15	many	TRBV6-4	-	TRBJ2-5	CATPREQVPKETQYF	TGTGCCACCCCACGGGAACAGGTCCCAAAGGAGACCCAGTACTTC
13	few	TRBV7-9	-	TRBJ2-1	CASSFQGLNEQFF	TGTGCCAGCAGCTTCCAGGGACTTAACGAGCAGTTCTTC
15	many	TRBV4-1	TRBD2	TRBJ2-3	CASSPGLAATDTQYF	TGCGCCAGCAGCCCTGGACTAGCGGCGACAGATACGCAGTATTTT
17	many	TRBV7-3	TRBD1	TRBJ2-3	CASSATGSIGGTDTQYF	TGTGCCAGCAGCGCGACAGGGTCGATTGGTGGTACAGATACGCAGTATTTT
11	-	TRBV10-3	-	TRBJ2-7	CAISTGTEQYF	TGTGCCATCAGCACAGGGACTGAGCAGTACTTC
15	many	TRBV7-2	TRBD1	TRBJ1-2	CASSLQGTGPYGYTF	TGTGCCAGCAGCTTACAGGGGACAGGGCCCTATGGCTACACCTTC
13	-	TRBV29-1	-	TRBJ1-1	CSVRGREGTEAFF	TGCAGCGTTAGAGGCAGGGAGGGGACTGAAGCTTTCTTT
14	many	TRBV6-6	TRBD1	TRBJ1-1	CASSDSTGGTEAFF	TGTGCCAGCAGTGATTCGACAGGGGGCACTGAAGCTTTCTTT
15	many	TRBV6-2/TRBV6-3	-	TRBJ1-1	CASSYHRGLGTEAFF	TGTGCCAGCAGTTACCATCGGGGACTGGGCACTGAAGCTTTCTTT
15	many	TRBV7-9	-	TRBJ1-6	CASSSTSGTNSPLHF	TGTGCCAGCAGCTCAACCTCAGGGACTAATTCACCCCTCCACTTT
16	many	TRBV5-1	-	TRBJ2-2	CASRLRDSAVTGELFF	TGCGCCAGCAGGTTGCGGGATTCGGCCGTGACCGGGGAGCTGTTTTTT
17	many	TRBV9	TRBD1	TRBJ1-5	CASSAGQGSYENQPQHF	TGTGCCAGCAGTGCGGGACAGGGGTCGTATGAGAATCAGCCCCAGCATTTT
16	many	TRBV7-6	-	TRBJ1-1	CASSLAAAGSNTEAFF	TGTGCCAGCAGCTTAGCCGCCGCGGGTAGCAACACTGAAGCTTTCTTT
12	-	TRBV7-2	-	TRBJ2-1	CVSSPYLDEQFF	TGTGTCAGCAGCCCCTATTTAGATGAGCAGTTCTTC
11	few	TRBV7-9	TRBD1	TRBJ1-1	CASPTGTVLFF	TGTGCCAGCCCAACGGGGACAGTCCTTTTCTTT
11	many	TRBV20-1	-	TRBJ2-7	CSAVTYYEQYF	TGCAGTGCTGTGACGTACTACGAGCAGTACTTC
12	-	TRBV11-1	-	TRBJ1-2	CASSPQTRGYTF	TGTGCCAGCAGCCCACAGACCCGGGGCTACACCTTC
14	many	TRBV27	-	TRBJ1-1	CASSPYGGVFGAFF	TGTGCCAGCAGCCCCTACGGGGGCGTTTTTGGAGCTTTCTTT
13	few	TRBV5-1	-	TRBJ2-1	CASSLRALDEQFF	TGCGCCAGCAGCTTGAGAGCGTTAGATGAGCAGTTCTTC
13	many	TRBV9	-	TRBJ2-5	CASSLGVTQTQYF	TGTGCCAGCAGCTTAGGGGTCACGCAGACCCAGTACTTC
15	-	TRBV25-1	-	TRBJ2-6	CASSEFTAGANVLTF	TGTGCCAGCAGTGAATTCACAGCTGGGGCCAACGTCCTGACTTTC
15	many	TRBV28	-	TRBJ1-5	CASSLVTASNQPQHF	TGTGCCAGCAGTTTAGTGACAGCTAGCAATCAGCCCCAGCATTTT
16	many	TRBV20-1	TRBD2	TRBJ2-1	CSARGIAGGLDNEQFF	TGCAGTGCTAGAGGAATAGCGGGGGGGCTGGACAATGAGCAGTTCTTC
13	-	TRBV11-3	-	TRBJ1-1	CASSATMNTEAFF	TGTGCCAGCAGCGCGACGATGAACACTGAAGCTTTCTTT
15	few	TRBV2	-	TRBJ2-3	CASSSRGRWSDTQYF	TGTGCCAGCAGCAGCAGGGGGAGGTGGTCCGATACGCAGTATTTT
11	many	TRBV20-1	-	TRBJ2-1	CSATPGNEQFF	TGCAGTGCCACTCCCGGGAATGAGCAGTTCTTC
13	-	TRBV29-1	-	TRBJ2-1	CSTQGQLYNEQFF	TGCAGCACCCAGGGGCAGCTCTACAATGAGCAGTTCTTC
14	few	TRBV20-1	TRBD1	TRBJ2-7	CSAREAGGWNEQYF	TGCAGTGCTAGAGAGGCAGGGGGCTGGAACGAGCAGTACTTC
14	-	TRBV7-9	-	TRBJ2-7	CASSLRGAVHEQYF	TGTGCCAGCAGCTTACGGGGGGCTGTGCACGAGCAGTACTTC
13	many	TRBV7-2	-	TRBJ2-7	CASSLDLGAHRYF	TGTGCCAGCAGCTTAGATCTAGGGGCACACCGGTACTTC
19	medium-sized	TRBV9	-	TRBJ2-6	CASSVDLEAPPAGANVLTF	TGTGCCAGCAGCGTAGATCTTGAGGCACCCCCCGCTGGGGCCAACGTCCTGACTTTC
14	many	TRBV19	-	TRBJ2-4	CASSQVGAKNIQYF	TGTGCCAGTAGCCAGGTGGGGGCCAAAAACATTCAGTACTTC
15	-	TRBV27	TRBD1	TRBJ2-1	CASTTTGTASPEQFF	TGTGCCAGCACCACTACCGGGACAGCTAGTCCCGAGCAGTTCTTC
15	many	TRBV7-9	TRBD1	TRBJ1-5	CASSRTGEGNQPQHF	TGTGCCAGCAGCAGGACAGGGGAGGGCAATCAGCCCCAGCATTTT
14	-	TRBV11-2	TRBD2	TRBJ2-5	CASSLNLAGETQYF	TGTGCCAGCAGCTTAAATCTAGCGGGCGAGACCCAGTACTTC
13	-	TRBV20-1	-	TRBJ1-5	CSARDFRDQPQHF	TGCAGTGCTAGAGATTTCAGGGATCAGCCCCAGCATTTT
12	medium-sized	TRBV29-1	-	TRBJ2-1	CSAQDGNNEQFF	TGCAGCGCTCAAGACGGTAACAATGAGCAGTTCTTC
11	-	TRBV6-2/TRBV6-3	-	TRBJ2-3	CASSSIDTQYF	TGTGCCAGCAGTTCAATAGATACGCAGTATTTT
12	medium-sized	TRBV29-1	-	TRBJ2-2	CSVGAFGGELFF	TGCAGCGTTGGGGCATTCGGCGGGGAGCTGTTTTTT
13	many	TRBV9	-	TRBJ2-2	CASSVGGTGELFF	TGTGCCAGCAGCGTAGGAGGGACCGGGGAGCTGTTTTTT
14	many	TRBV7-8	-	TRBJ2-2	CASSLQANTGELFF	TGTGCCAGCAGCCTCCAAGCGAACACCGGGGAGCTGTTTTTT
12	-	TRBV28	-	TRBJ1-1	CASSPLNTEAFF	TGTGCCAGCAGCCCCTTGAACACTGAAGCTTTCTTT
16	many	TRBV5-4	TRBD1	TRBJ2-7	CASKKGGTESSYEQYF	TGTGCCAGCAAGAAGGGTGGGACAGAGAGCTCCTACGAGCAGTACTTC